One and the same sample provided the 32 T cell receptor beta chains below, sequenced in a study of monozygotic twins with cystic fibrosis. The repertoire was sequenced with immunoSEQ multiplex PCR; TCRdb's copy has only in-frame clones and lacks some. This table has approximately 8,700 clones, 90% to 95% appearing once. Sequenced material: blood. Receptors were obtained from a boy aged 2 to 9 with cystic fibrosis.

The chain is built from TRBV5-1 and TRBJ2-2; 12 nucleotides line up with TRBD2. Looked up from germline, CDR1 is SGHRS and CDR2 is YFSETQ. V was pared by 1 base and J by 4 bases, with 11 bases of the junction left unmatched. The CDR3 sequence is 19 residues long. The CDR3 is CASSLTASGGGIPTGELFF. The CDR3, as DNA: TGCGCCAGCAGCTTGACGGCTAGCGGGGGGGGAATCCCCACCGGGGAGCTGTTTTTT.

CDR3 loop: CASSLGETNYGYTF. DNA for the CDR3: TGCGCCAGCAGCTTGGGCGAGACTAACTATGGCTACACCTTC. This rearrangement joins TRBV5-1 to TRBJ1-2; D is unresolved. V was shortened by 0 bases and J by 0 bases, with 6 bases between the two germline ends. CDR1 is SGHRS and CDR2 is YFSETQ in the germline V gene. The CDR3 is 14 residues long.

The chain has TRBV2 and TRBJ2-1; the D gene is possibly TRBD2 (5 bases). This CDR3 contains 15 residues. CDR1 and CDR2 from the germline V gene are SNHLY and FYNNEI. The V and J ends lost 4 bases and 0 bases respectively, with 10 bases between them. DNA of the CDR3: TGTGCCAGCAGTGCGGGGTCAAGCTCCTACAATGAGCAGTTCTTC. It translates to CASSAGSSSYNEQFF.

The chain links TRBV15 to TRBJ1-1; no definite D call. The germline V gene has CDR1 LNHNV and CDR2 YYDKDF (reference sequence). Trimming removed 10 bases at V and 1 base at J, with 13 bases between. The CDR3 runs to 13 residues. DNA of the CDR3: TGTGCCATACCTGGTCGGGGGAACACTGAAGCTTTCTTT. The encoded protein is CAIPGRGNTEAFF.

The rearrangement links TRBV7-2 to TRBJ1-5; maybe TRBD1 (5 bases). CDR3 length equals 14 residues. CDR1 and CDR2 from the germline V gene are SGHTA and FQGNSA. V was pared by 4 bases and J by 0 bases, with 7 bases between. The CDR3 loop reads CASSSGASNQPQHF. The CDR3 DNA reads TGTGCCAGCAGCTCTGGGGCTAGCAATCAGCCCCAGCATTTT. The full variable domain, completed using reference TRBV7-2 and TRBJ1-5, is GAGVSQSPSNKVTEKGKDVELRCDPISGHTALYWYRQSLGQGLEFLIYFQGNSAPDKSGLPSDRFSAERTGGSVSTLTIQRTQQEDSAVYLCASSSGASNQPQHFGDGTRLSIL.

The chain recombines TRBV6-5 with TRBJ1-5; no clear D gene. The CDR3 is 13 residues long. CDR1 and CDR2 (germline): MNHEY, SVGAGI. Trimming removed 6 bases from V and 3 bases from J, with 9 bases in between. Written as DNA, the CDR3 is TGTGCCAGCAGCCCCAACCACAATCAGCCCCAGCATTTT. Translation: CASSPNHNQPQHF.

This clone was recorded only once. The chain uses TRBV25-1 and TRBJ1-4; D might be TRBD1 (5 bases). The germline V and J ends were trimmed by 4 bases and 11 bases, with 14 bases remaining between them. Germline V gives CDR1 MGHDK, CDR2 SYGVNS. CDR3 length: 13 amino acids. CDR3 sequence (DNA): TGTGCCAGCAGTGGGGTAGAACGGGGGAAACTGTTTTTT. Its translation: CASSGVERGKLFF.

This rearrangement joins TRBV13 to TRBJ2-1; 10 bases map to TRBD2. The germline V gene has CDR1 PRHDT and CDR2 FYEKMQ (reference sequence). There are 16 residues in the CDR3. The junction had 10 bases not matched to a gene; V was cut back by 4 bases and J by 7 bases. CDR3 nucleotide sequence: TGTGCCAGCAGCTCTCCTAGCGGGGGTTACCCTAATGAGCAGTTCTTC. It specifies CASSSPSGGYPNEQFF.

This clone occurred once. V usage is TRBV13 and J usage is TRBJ1-1, with D unclear. This CDR3 contains 15 residues. Germline V lookup: CDR1 PRHDT, CDR2 FYEKMQ (reference sequence). Trimming removed 4 bases from V and 0 bases from J, with 12 bases in between. CDR3 sequence (DNA): TGTGCCAGCAGCTCCGGACCGCCCATGAACACTGAAGCTTTCTTT. Amino acids: CASSSGPPMNTEAFF.

Only one count was recorded for this clone. V usage is TRBV14 and J usage is TRBJ2-5; TRBD1 aligns across 8 bases. The CDR3 totals 12 residues. V lost 4 bases and J lost 5; bases outside the gene matches: 0. Germline CDR1 and CDR2: SGHDN and FVKESK. The CDR3 is CASSRDRETQYF. The CDR3 coding sequence is TGTGCCAGCAGCCGGGACAGGGAGACCCAGTACTTC.

This chain joins TRBV6-1 and TRBJ1-1; D is possibly TRBD1 (5 bases). The CDR3 length is 15 residues. Trimming cost V 2 bases and J 0 bases, with 10 bases left between them. Per germline, CDR1 MNHNS and CDR2 SASEGT. The CDR3 loop reads CASSEFGTLNTEAFF. The CDR3 DNA is TGTGCCAGCAGTGAATTCGGGACCTTGAACACTGAAGCTTTCTTT.

The chain joins TRBV5-3 to TRBJ2-1, with D possibly being TRBD2 (5 bases). TRBV5-3 is treated as an ORF (open reading frame) with a function not yet certain. The CDR3 has 11 residues. V dropped 0 bases and J dropped 10 bases, with 5 bases sitting between them. CDR3 amino acids: CARSLAGEQFF. DNA of the CDR3: TGTGCCAGAAGCTTGGCGGGGGAGCAGTTCTTC.

The chain joins TRBV9 to TRBJ1-1; tentatively, D is TRBD1 (6 bases). The V end lost 3 bases, the J end lost 0 bases, and 15 bases lay between the germline ends. The CDR3 loop spans 16 amino acids. Germline CDR1 is SGDLS and CDR2 is YYNGEE. The CDR3 loop is CASSATGNELNTEAFF. CDR3 coding DNA: TGTGCCAGCAGCGCGACAGGAAACGAGTTGAACACTGAAGCTTTCTTT.

This chain's CDR3 is CASSKSVSCAKNIQYF. In DNA, the CDR3 is TGTGCCAGCAGCAAATCAGTCTCCTGCGCCAAAAACATTCAGTACTTC. This sequence joins TRBV21-1 and TRBJ2-4; TRBD1, the table's D call, lacks a check against the DNA. TRBV21-1 is tagged as a pseudogene. CDR3 length equals 16 residues.

This rearrangement joins TRBV7-6 to TRBJ1-4, with no clear D. The CDR3 is made up of 15 amino acids. V lost 5 bases and J 7 bases, leaving 17 bases between the germline ends. Germline lookup yields CDR1 SGHVS and CDR2 FNYEAQ. The CDR3, as DNA: TGTGCCAGCAGCGCCGGAGGGTCAACGTCTGAAAAACTGTTTTTT. Translated, it gives CASSAGGSTSEKLFF.

The chain links TRBV7-2 to TRBJ2-7; possible D gene TRBD1, 6 bases. The CDR3 totals 14 residues. Germline V gene lookup returns CDR1 SGHTA and CDR2 FQGNSA. V shed 5 bases and J shed 3 bases, with 14 bases lying between them. The CDR3 sequence: CASSLLRGFYEQYF. The CDR3 DNA is TGTGCCAGCAGCCTTCTCAGGGGCTTCTACGAGCAGTACTTC.

V usage is TRBV11-3 and J usage is TRBJ2-7, with 7 bases matching TRBD1. The CDR3 is 13 amino acids. V lost 4 bases, J lost 6 bases, and 6 bases stayed unmatched. Germline V lookup: CDR1 SGHNT, CDR2 YENEEA. CDR3 protein: CASSSQTGLEQYV. The CDR3 DNA sequence: TGTGCCAGCAGCTCCCAGACAGGGCTCGAGCAGTACGTC.

V and J are TRBV5-1 and TRBJ1-6, with 8 bases identical to TRBD1. CDR3 length: 15 residues. V was pared by 1 base and J by 7 bases, with 4 bases of the junction left unmatched. Germline CDR1 and CDR2: SGHRS and YFSETQ. This chain's CDR3 is CASSLSTGGNSPLHF. CDR3 sequence (DNA): TGCGCCAGCAGCTTGTCTACAGGGGGAAATTCACCCCTCCACTTT.

The rearrangement uses TRBV5-1 and TRBJ2-7; 8 nucleotides line up with TRBD1. The CDR3 has 15 residues. The V segment lost 0 bases and the J segment 2 bases; nucleotides outside the gene matches: 4. From germline, CDR1 is SGHRS and CDR2 YFSETQ. The DNA of the CDR3 is TGCGCCAGCAGCTTGGACAGGGGGTATGCCTACGAGCAGTACTTC. Translated: CASSLDRGYAYEQYF.

This chain connects TRBV25-1 to TRBJ1-5; D remains ambiguous. The CDR3 spans 13 residues. Germline values: CDR1 MGHDK, CDR2 SYGVNS. Deletions cut 0 bases from V and 7 bases from J, with 7 bases between. The CDR3 spells CASSEYTGQPQHF. CDR3 DNA: TGTGCCAGCAGTGAATATACGGGGCAGCCCCAGCATTTT.

V and J are TRBV2 and TRBJ2-2; D unresolved. V was pared by 1 base and J by 8 bases, with 8 bases between. The CDR3 is 13 amino acids. From germline, CDR1 is SNHLY and CDR2 FYNNEI. The CDR3 loop reads CASSEGTVGELFF. The CDR3 bases are TGTGCCAGCAGTGAAGGGACGGTAGGGGAGCTGTTTTTT. Full variable domain (outside the CDR3, taken from reference TRBV2 and TRBJ2-2): EPEVTQTPSHQVTQMGQEVILRCVPISNHLYFYWYRQILGQKVEFLVSFYNNEISEKSEIFDDQFSVERPDGSNFTLKIRSTKLEDSAMYFCASSEGTVGELFFGEGSRLTVL.

This clone has just one count. This chain joins TRBV12-5 and TRBJ1-3; D possibly corresponds to TRBD1 (5 bases). The V gene's germline CDR1 is LGHNT and CDR2 FRNRAP. The CDR3 has 14 amino acids. V was trimmed by 3 bases and J by 4 bases, leaving 10 bases between them. CDR3 bases: TGTGCTAGTGGTTTAACAGGACCCGGAAACACCATATATTTT. As protein: CASGLTGPGNTIYF.

V and J are TRBV6-6 and TRBJ1-2, with TRBD1 identical over 8 bases. CDR3 length: 14 amino acids. Germline CDR1 and CDR2: MNHNY and SVGAGI (reference sequence). The V gene end was trimmed by 7 bases and the J gene end by 8 bases; junction bases not matched to a gene: 12. CDR3 residues: CASNNQGAVVGYTF. The CDR3 DNA sequence: TGTGCCAGCAACAACCAGGGGGCGGTAGTCGGCTACACCTTC.

The rearrangement links TRBV7-2 to TRBJ2-7; a weak D match, TRBD1 (6 bases). The CDR3 runs 15 residues. CDR1 is SGHTA and CDR2 is FQGNSA in the germline V gene. V gave up 4 bases and J gave up 0 bases, with 13 bases separating them. CDR3 loop: CASSSSQGYSYEQYF. The CDR3 DNA reads TGTGCCAGCAGCTCCTCACAGGGTTACTCCTACGAGCAGTACTTC.

This clone was observed a few times. Here the CDR3 reads CASSQDRSVYGYTF. The CDR3 DNA reads as TGCGCCAGCAGCCAAGATCGGTCAGTCTATGGCTACACCTTC. The chain combines TRBV4-3 with TRBJ1-2; D is uncertain. V lost 0 bases and J lost 4, with 9 bases in between. The CDR3 runs 14 residues. In germline, CDR1 is LGHNA, CDR2 YSLEER.

V is TRBV30 and J is TRBJ2-2; 9 bases agree with TRBD1. The CDR3 contains 19 residues. Germline V gene data show CDR1 as GTSNPN and CDR2 as SVGIG (reference sequence). V lost 3 bases and J lost 5; bases outside the gene matches: 19. Written as DNA, the CDR3 is TGTGCCTGGAGGCCCCCCCCGGGACAGGGAGGCTATTTGACCGGGGAGCTGTTTTTT. Translating it yields CAWRPPPGQGGYLTGELFF.

This chain links TRBV9 with TRBJ2-1, with TRBD2 matching 7 bases. There are 16 residues in the CDR3. Trimming took 4 bases from V and 0 from J; bases not matched to a gene: 7. Germline values: CDR1 SGDLS, CDR2 YYNGEE. CDR3: CASSTSGATSYNEQFF. DNA for the CDR3: TGTGCCAGCAGCACCAGCGGGGCTACCTCCTACAATGAGCAGTTCTTC.

This chain uses TRBV4-1 with TRBJ2-3, with 8 bases aligning to TRBD2. This CDR3 has 15 amino acids. CDR1 and CDR2 from the germline V gene are MGHRA and YSYEKL. The junction had 4 bases not matched to a gene; V was cut back by 2 bases and J by 3 bases. The CDR3 DNA reads as TGCGCCAGCAGCCAACTGCTAGCGGGTACAGATACGCAGTATTTT. It yields the protein CASSQLLAGTDTQYF.

The rearrangement uses TRBV5-6 and TRBJ2-5; D is unresolved. TRBJ2-7 matches the DNA end more closely, so the J call is doubtful. The CDR3 sequence is 15 residues long. In germline, CDR1 is SGHDT, CDR2 YYEEEE. The CDR3 sequence is CASSLAHQENYEQYF. The CDR3 DNA reads TGTGCCAGCAGCTTGGCACACCAGGAGAACTACGAGCAGTACTTC.

This CDR3 is CASRKQGPVNYGYTF. The CDR3 bases are TGTGCCAGCAGGAAACAGGGGCCTGTCAACTATGGCTACACCTTC. The chain combines TRBV2 with TRBJ1-2; 7 nucleotides line up with TRBD1. V shed 6 bases, J shed 2 bases, and the junction held 9 bases outside the gene matches. The CDR3 extends over 15 amino acids. Germline V gene data show CDR1 as SNHLY and CDR2 as FYNNEI.

V gene TRBV2 combines with J gene TRBJ1-6; 9 nucleotides agree with TRBD1. Germline V gene sequence: CDR1 SNHLY, CDR2 FYNNEI. V lost 9 bases, J lost 7 bases, and 7 bases stayed unmatched. This CDR3 is built from 14 residues. As DNA, the CDR3 is TGTGCCAGTACTGGACAGGGGAAAAATTCACCCCTCCACTTT. Translation: CASTGQGKNSPLHF. Combining the CDR3 with reference TRBV2 and TRBJ1-6 gives the whole variable domain EPEVTQTPSHQVTQMGQEVILRCVPISNHLYFYWYRQILGQKVEFLVSFYNNEISEKSEIFDDQFSVERPDGSNFTLKIRSTKLEDSAMYFCASTGQGKNSPLHFGNGTRLTVT.

The rearrangement links TRBV5-1 to TRBJ2-5; no clear D gene. CDR1 and CDR2 from the germline V gene are SGHRS and YFSETQ. This CDR3 has 10 residues. Trimming removed 4 bases at V and 2 bases at J, with 0 bases between. The CDR3 bases are TGCGCCAGCAGCCAAGAGACCCAGTACTTC. Protein sequence: CASSQETQYF.